The 20 T cell receptor beta chains below were found in one sample sequenced in a study of human T cells and chemical hapten exposure. TCRdb re-called the RACE reads with MiXCR, one entry per CDR3 protein. Of about 100,000 distinct CDR3 sequences detected, roughly 10% appear once; the ten largest clones hold about 3%. Stated time point: patch test 2, 6 weeks after DPC sensitization. Treatment: therapeutic diphenylcyclopropenone sensitization with weekly scalp DPC. Material: whole blood, obtained in connection with sensitization to the hapten diphenylcyclopropenone (DPC). These receptors originate from a woman aged 40 to 50 with alopecia areata. Some clones in this sample may be carry-over from other donors' samples.

In this sample, this clonotype turned up a few times. The V and J genes are TRBV7-8 and TRBJ1-1; 8 nucleotides match TRBD1. The CDR3 consists of 16 residues. J gave up 0 bases and V 5 bases, and 8 bases lay outside the gene matches. Germline CDR1 and CDR2: SGHVS and FQNEAQ. In nucleotides, the CDR3 is TGTGCCAGCAGCATCCTTCGGACAGGGATGAACACTGAAGCTTTCTTT. Amino acids: CASSILRTGMNTEAFF.

This clonotype was seen at least ten times. The V gene is TRBV7-6, the J gene TRBJ1-2, with 8 nucleotides matching TRBD1. The V gene end was trimmed by 3 bases and the J gene end by 3 bases; junction bases not matched to a gene: 18. The CDR3 is 19 residues long. The germline gives CDR1 SGHVS, CDR2 FNYEAQ. CDR3 DNA: TGTGCCAGCAGCTTGGGGACAGGCAATCCCCCGCCAAAGGACTATGGCTACACCTTC. It encodes CASSLGTGNPPPKDYGYTF.

The table lists this clonotype with a few counts. The chain links TRBV7-8 to TRBJ2-4, with TRBD1 matching 10 bases. Trimming at V came to 5 bases and at J to 1 base, leaving 5 bases not matched to a gene. CDR3 length: 16 residues. Germline V gene data show CDR1 as SGHVS and CDR2 as FQNEAQ. The CDR3 spells CASSPTGGAAKNIQYF. The CDR3 DNA reads TGTGCCAGCAGCCCGACAGGGGGCGCGGCCAAAAACATTCAGTACTTC.

This chain connects TRBV7-2 to TRBJ2-5, with no clear D. Germline-derived CDR1 and CDR2 are SGHTA and FQGNSA. The CDR3 covers 12 residues. V lost 3 bases and J lost 2, with 4 bases in between. The CDR3 DNA follows: TGTGCCAGCAGCTTCCAGCAAGAGACCCAGTACTTC. Its protein product is CASSFQQETQYF.

This clonotype occurred many times. This chain links TRBV28 with TRBJ1-2, with TRBD1 matching 10 bases. The J segment lost 4 bases and the V segment lost 4 bases, leaving 6 bases of the junction unmatched. CDR3 length: 15 residues. The germline gives CDR1 MDHEN, CDR2 SYDVKM. This chain's CDR3 is CASSSDRGSAYGYTF. The DNA for the CDR3 is TGTGCCAGCAGTTCGGACAGGGGGTCTGCCTATGGCTACACCTTC.

This clonotype was recorded many times. The rearrangement joins TRBV7-2 to TRBJ2-5, with D possibly TRBD2 on 6 matching bases. V was clipped by 4 bases and J by 4 bases, with 25 bases between them. In germline, CDR1 is SGHTA, CDR2 FQGNSA. The CDR3 consists of 18 residues. The CDR3 region is CASSSRFAGFPVIETQYF. The CDR3 nucleotides read TGTGCCAGCAGCTCACGTTTCGCGGGGTTCCCGGTGATAGAGACCCAGTACTTC.

CDR3 sequence: CATGRQGYQPQHF. CDR3 sequence (DNA): TGTGCCACCGGAAGACAGGGATATCAGCCCCAGCATTTT. V gene TRBV2 combines with J gene TRBJ1-5; 7 nucleotides line up with TRBD1. J gave up 5 bases and V 10 bases, and 8 bases lay outside the gene matches. Germline CDR1 is SNHLY and CDR2 is FYNNEI. This CDR3 spans 13 amino acids.

The J gene is TRBJ1-1, the V gene TRBV6-2 or TRBV6-3; 10 bases match TRBD1. The CDR3 contains 17 residues. The V segment lost 2 bases and the J segment 1 base; nucleotides outside the gene matches: 7. CDR1 and CDR2 from the germline V gene are MNHEY and SVGEGT. The CDR3 reads CASSYAGQGSRNTEAFF. In DNA, the CDR3 is TGTGCCAGCAGTTACGCGGGACAGGGGTCGAGGAACACTGAAGCTTTCTTT.

This clonotype occurred a few times. This chain uses TRBV19 with TRBJ1-4; D may be TRBD1 (5 bases). Germline-derived CDR1 and CDR2 are LNHDA and SQIVND (reference sequence). The CDR3 is made up of 14 amino acids. Trimming removed 5 bases at V and 2 bases at J, with 9 bases between. CDR3 bases: TGTGCCAGTAGTTCTTGGGGGACTAATGAAAAACTGTTTTTT. Protein: CASSSWGTNEKLFF.

V gene TRBV11-2 combines with J gene TRBJ2-1; D not certain. Trimming left V 4 bases short and J 0 bases short, with 13 bases between. This CDR3 comprises 16 residues. Germline V CDR1 and CDR2: SGHAT, FQNNGV. The CDR3 is CASSSRADTSYNEQFF. Here the CDR3 DNA reads TGTGCCAGCAGCTCAAGGGCGGATACCTCCTACAATGAGCAGTTCTTC. Drawing the rest from reference TRBV11-2 and TRBJ2-1, the complete variable domain is EAGVAQSPRYKIIEKRQSVAFWCNPISGHATLYWYQQILGQGPKLLIQFQNNGVVDDSQLPKDRFSAERLKGVDSTLKIQPAKLEDSAVYLCASSSRADTSYNEQFFGPGTRLTVL.

This clonotype came up a few times. V usage is TRBV7-2 and J usage is TRBJ1-1, with D hard to call. CDR1 and CDR2 (germline): SGHTA, FQGNSA. The V gene lost 1 base and the J gene lost 3 bases, with 9 bases spanning the gap. CDR3 size: 14 residues. The DNA of the CDR3 is TGTGCCAGCAGCTTAGTCGAGGGTTACACTGAAGCTTTCTTT. This sequence encodes CASSLVEGYTEAFF.

This clonotype was seen at least ten times. This sequence joins TRBV4-2 and TRBJ1-1; TRBD1 matches 7 bases. Germline V gene sequence: CDR1 LGHNA, CDR2 YNFKEQ. After removal of 1 base from V and 5 bases from J, the junction contained 4 bases not matched to a gene. The CDR3 consists of 14 residues. CDR3 protein: CASSQGGGWTEAFF. The CDR3 DNA reads TGTGCCAGCAGCCAAGGAGGGGGCTGGACTGAAGCTTTCTTT.

This clonotype showed up many times. The chain has TRBV2 and TRBJ1-5; 7 bases line up with TRBD1. In germline, CDR1 is SNHLY, CDR2 FYNNEI. The CDR3 has 14 amino acids. The V and J ends lost 2 bases and 8 bases, in that order; junction bases with no gene match: 6. CDR3 sequence reads: CASSEWPQGKPQHF. CDR3 DNA sequence: TGTGCCAGCAGTGAATGGCCACAGGGGAAGCCCCAGCATTTT.

V is TRBV7-2 and J is TRBJ2-2, with TRBD1 matching 7 bases. Germline lookup yields CDR1 SGHTA and CDR2 FQGNSA. The junction had 14 bases not matched to a gene; V was cut back by 3 bases and J by 7 bases. This CDR3 spans 17 amino acids. The CDR3 bases are TGTGCCAGCAGCTTGAGGACCGGGACAGCGGACTTCGGGGAGCTGTTTTTT. Translating gives CASSLRTGTADFGELFF.

Many counts were recorded for this clonotype. The chain combines TRBV5-6 with TRBJ2-5; D call uncertain. V was cut by 6 bases and J by 5 bases, with 14 bases left in between. Germline loops: CDR1 SGHDT, CDR2 YYEEEE. This CDR3 has 13 amino acids. The CDR3 here is CASTLRPSETQYF. The CDR3 DNA follows: TGTGCCAGCACCCTTCGCCCGTCGGAGACCCAGTACTTC.

This clonotype appeared many times. The chain joins TRBV20-1 to TRBJ2-3; 13 bases agree with TRBD2. Germline loops: CDR1 DFQATT, CDR2 SNEGSKA (reference sequence). This CDR3 region has 18 residues. Trimming took 1 base from V and 2 from J; bases not matched to a gene: 9. The CDR3 loop reads CSARAARLAGGLTDTQYF. The CDR3 nucleotides read TGCAGTGCTAGAGCCGCCCGACTAGCGGGGGGCCTCACAGATACGCAGTATTTT.

This clonotype showed up many times. The rearrangement uses TRBV28 and TRBJ2-6; 11 positions agree with TRBD1. The CDR3 contains 16 residues. Losses at the gene ends were 7 bases for V and 4 bases for J; bases not matched to a gene: 6. Germline lookup yields CDR1 MDHEN and CDR2 SYDVKM. The CDR3 is CASTGQGVSGANVLTF. The CDR3 nucleotides are TGTGCCAGCACGGGACAGGGGGTTTCAGGGGCCAACGTCCTGACTTTC.

This clonotype was counted a few times. The gene calls are TRBV3-1 and TRBJ2-1; D is unresolved. V was pared by 4 bases and J by 4 bases, with 11 bases between. Germline loops: CDR1 LGHDT, CDR2 YNNKEL (reference sequence). There are 14 residues in the CDR3. The CDR3 DNA follows: TGTGCCAGCAGCCCGCCCCTTGATTACAATGAGCAGTTCTTC. It specifies CASSPPLDYNEQFF.

This clonotype was observed many times. The chain couples TRBV19 to TRBJ2-5, with 10 bases identical to TRBD2. The junction had 15 bases not matched to a gene; V was cut back by 3 bases and J by 2 bases. Germline V lookup: CDR1 LNHDA, CDR2 SQIVND (reference sequence). This CDR3 is built from 19 residues. This CDR3 reads CASSIGQGHSGRTQETQYF. CDR3 sequence (DNA): TGTGCCAGTAGTATCGGGCAGGGTCATAGCGGGAGGACACAAGAGACCCAGTACTTC.

This clonotype was recorded at least ten times. The J gene is TRBJ1-1, the V gene TRBV20-1, with 7 bases matching TRBD1. The CDR3 totals 14 residues. Trimming cost V 4 bases and J 3 bases; bases outside gene matches: 8. Germline lookup yields CDR1 DFQATT and CDR2 SNEGSKA (reference sequence). In DNA, the CDR3 is TGCAGTGCTAAGGGCCGGGACAGATACACTGAAGCTTTCTTT. It translates to CSAKGRDRYTEAFF.